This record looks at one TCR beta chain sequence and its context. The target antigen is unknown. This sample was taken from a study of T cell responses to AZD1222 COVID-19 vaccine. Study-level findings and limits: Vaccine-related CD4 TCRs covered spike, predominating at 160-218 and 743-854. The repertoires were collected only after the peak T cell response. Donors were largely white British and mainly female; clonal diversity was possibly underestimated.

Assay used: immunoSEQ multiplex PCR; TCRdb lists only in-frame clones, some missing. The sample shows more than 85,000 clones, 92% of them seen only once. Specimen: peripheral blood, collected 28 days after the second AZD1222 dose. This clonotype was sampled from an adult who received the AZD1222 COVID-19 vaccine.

CDR3 protein: CASSSQGADTGELFF. The CDR3 bases are TGCGCCAGCAGCTCCCAGGGGGCGGACACCGGGGAGCTGTTTTTT. V and J are TRBV5-1 and TRBJ2-2; 8 positions agree with TRBD1. Germline V lookup: CDR1 SGHRS, CDR2 YFSETQ. V trimming: 3 bases; J trimming: 3 bases; junction bases outside the gene matches: 4. The CDR3 has 15 residues. The full variable domain, completed using reference TRBV5-1 and TRBJ2-2, is KAGVTQTPRYLIKTRGQQVTLSCSPISGHRSVSWYQQTPGQGLQFLFEYFSETQRNKGNFPGRFSGRQFSNSRSEMNVSTLELGDSALYLCASSSQGADTGELFFGEGSRLTVL.